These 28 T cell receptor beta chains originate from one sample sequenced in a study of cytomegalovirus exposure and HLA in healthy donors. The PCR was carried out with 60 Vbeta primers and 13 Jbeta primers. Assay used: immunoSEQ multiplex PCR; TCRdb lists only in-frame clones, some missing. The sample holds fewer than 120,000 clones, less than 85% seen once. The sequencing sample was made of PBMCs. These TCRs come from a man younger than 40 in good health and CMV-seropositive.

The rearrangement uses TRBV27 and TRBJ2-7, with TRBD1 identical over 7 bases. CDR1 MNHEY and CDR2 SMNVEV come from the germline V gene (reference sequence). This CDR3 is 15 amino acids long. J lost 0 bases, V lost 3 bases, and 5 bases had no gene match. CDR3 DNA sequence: TGTGCCAGCAGTTTCGCGACAGGGAGCTCCTACGAGCAGTACTTC. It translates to CASSFATGSSYEQYF.

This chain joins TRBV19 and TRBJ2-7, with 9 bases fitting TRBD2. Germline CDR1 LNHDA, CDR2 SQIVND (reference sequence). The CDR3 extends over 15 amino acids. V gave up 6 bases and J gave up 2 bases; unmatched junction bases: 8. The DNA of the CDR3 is TGTGCCAGTAGGGTATATAGCGGGGGCACCTACGAGCAGTACTTC. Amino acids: CASRVYSGGTYEQYF.

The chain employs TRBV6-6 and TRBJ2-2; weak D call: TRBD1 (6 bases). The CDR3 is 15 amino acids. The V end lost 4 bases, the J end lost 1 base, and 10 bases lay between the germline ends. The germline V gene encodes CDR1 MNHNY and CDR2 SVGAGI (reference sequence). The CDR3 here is CASSSLGQNTGELFF. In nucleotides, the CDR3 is TGTGCCAGCAGTTCACTGGGACAGAACACCGGGGAGCTGTTTTTT.

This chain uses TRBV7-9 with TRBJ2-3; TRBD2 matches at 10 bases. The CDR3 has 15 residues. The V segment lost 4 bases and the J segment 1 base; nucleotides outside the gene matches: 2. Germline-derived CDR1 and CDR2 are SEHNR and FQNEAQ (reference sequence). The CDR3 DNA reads TGTGCCAGCAGCTATACTAGCGGGGGCACAGATACGCAGTATTTT. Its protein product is CASSYTSGGTDTQYF.

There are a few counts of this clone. CDR3 nucleotides: TGTGCCAGCAGCTCGAGCCGGTGGGGCGCGTCCGGACATGAGCAGTTCTTC. Protein sequence: CASSSSRWGASGHEQFF. V gene TRBV7-6 combines with J gene TRBJ2-1; D may be TRBD1 (5 bases). Trimming took off 4 bases at V and 8 bases at J, with 24 bases between the two ends. CDR1 is SGHVS, CDR2 FNYEAQ, per germline. The CDR3 is 17 amino acids.

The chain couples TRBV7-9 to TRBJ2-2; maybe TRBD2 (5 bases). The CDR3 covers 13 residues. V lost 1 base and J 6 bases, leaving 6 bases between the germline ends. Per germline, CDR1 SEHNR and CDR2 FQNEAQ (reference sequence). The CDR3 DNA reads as TGTGCCAGCAGCTTAGTCGGGGCCGGGGAGCTGTTTTTT. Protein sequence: CASSLVGAGELFF. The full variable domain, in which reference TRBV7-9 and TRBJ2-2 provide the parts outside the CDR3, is DTGVSQNPRHKITKRGQNVTFRCDPISEHNRLYWYRQTLGQGPEFLTYFQNEAQLEKSRLLSDRFSAERPKGSFSTLEIQRTEQGDSAMYLCASSLVGAGELFFGEGSRLTVL.

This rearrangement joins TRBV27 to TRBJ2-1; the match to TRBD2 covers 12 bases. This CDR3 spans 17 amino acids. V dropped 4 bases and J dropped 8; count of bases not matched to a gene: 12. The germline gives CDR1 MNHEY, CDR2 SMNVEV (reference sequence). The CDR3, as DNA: TGTGCCAGCAGTTCTGACGTCCGACTAGCGGGGGTCCATGAGCAGTTCTTC. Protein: CASSSDVRLAGVHEQFF.

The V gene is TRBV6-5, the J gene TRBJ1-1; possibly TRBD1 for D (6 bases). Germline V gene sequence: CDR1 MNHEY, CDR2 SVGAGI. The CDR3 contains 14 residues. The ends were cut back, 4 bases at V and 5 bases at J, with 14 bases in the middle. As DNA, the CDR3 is TGTGCCAGCAGTTCCAGGGGCATGGGAACTGAAGCTTTCTTT. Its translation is CASSSRGMGTEAFF.

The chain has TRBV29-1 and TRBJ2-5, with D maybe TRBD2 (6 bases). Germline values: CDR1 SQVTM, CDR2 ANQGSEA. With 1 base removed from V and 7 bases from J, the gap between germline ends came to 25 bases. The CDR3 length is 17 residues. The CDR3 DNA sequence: TGCAGCGTTGAAGCGGGGAGGCTCTACCCCCGAACCGTGACCCAGTACTTC. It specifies CSVEAGRLYPRTVTQYF. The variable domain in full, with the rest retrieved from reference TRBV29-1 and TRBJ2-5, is SAVISQKPSRDICQRGTSLTIQCQVDSQVTMMFWYRQQPGQSLTLIATANQGSEATYESGFVIDKFPISRPNLTFSTLTVSNMSPEDSSIYLCSVEAGRLYPRTVTQYFGPGTRLLVL.

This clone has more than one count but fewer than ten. CDR3 protein: CASSQDRVASGSPLHF. In DNA, the CDR3 is TGCGCCAGCAGCCAAGATCGGGTGGCTTCAGGGTCACCCCTCCACTTT. This chain connects TRBV4-1 to TRBJ1-6, with a weak D call TRBD1 (5 bases). V lost 0 bases and J 10 bases, leaving 16 bases between the germline ends. The CDR3 has 16 amino acids. Germline V gives CDR1 MGHRA, CDR2 YSYEKL.

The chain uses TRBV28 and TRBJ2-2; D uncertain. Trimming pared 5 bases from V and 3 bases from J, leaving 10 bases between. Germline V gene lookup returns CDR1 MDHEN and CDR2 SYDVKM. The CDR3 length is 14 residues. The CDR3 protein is CASSPIPDTGELFF. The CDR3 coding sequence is TGTGCCAGCAGTCCGATTCCAGACACCGGGGAGCTGTTTTTT.

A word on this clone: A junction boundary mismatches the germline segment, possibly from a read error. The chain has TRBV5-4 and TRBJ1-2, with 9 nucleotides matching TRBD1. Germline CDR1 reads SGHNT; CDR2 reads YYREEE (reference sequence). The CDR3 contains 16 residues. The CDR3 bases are TGTGCCAGCAACCAGGCTCGGGACAGGGACGGCTATGGCTACGCCTTC. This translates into CASNQARDRDGYGYAF.

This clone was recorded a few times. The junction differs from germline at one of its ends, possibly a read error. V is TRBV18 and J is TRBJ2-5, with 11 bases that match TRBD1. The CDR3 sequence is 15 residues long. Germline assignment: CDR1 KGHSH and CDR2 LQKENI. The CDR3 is CASSLGQGAQVTQYF. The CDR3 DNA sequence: TGTGCCAGCTCTCTTGGACAGGGGGCGCAAGTGACCCAGTACTTC.

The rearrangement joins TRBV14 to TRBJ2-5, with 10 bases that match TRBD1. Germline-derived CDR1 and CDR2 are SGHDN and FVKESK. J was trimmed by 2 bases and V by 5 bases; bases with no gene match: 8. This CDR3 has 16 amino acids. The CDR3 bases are TGTGCCAGCAGCGGACGACAGGGGGCCGATCAAGAGACCCAGTACTTC. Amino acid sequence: CASSGRQGADQETQYF.

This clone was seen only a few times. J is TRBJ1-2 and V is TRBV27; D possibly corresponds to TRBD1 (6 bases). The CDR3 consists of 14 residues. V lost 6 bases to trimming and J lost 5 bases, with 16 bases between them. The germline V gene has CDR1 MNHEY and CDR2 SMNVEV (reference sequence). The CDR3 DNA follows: TGTGCCAGCAGCTACAGGGTGAGGGGGTATGGCTACACCTTC. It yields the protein CASSYRVRGYGYTF.

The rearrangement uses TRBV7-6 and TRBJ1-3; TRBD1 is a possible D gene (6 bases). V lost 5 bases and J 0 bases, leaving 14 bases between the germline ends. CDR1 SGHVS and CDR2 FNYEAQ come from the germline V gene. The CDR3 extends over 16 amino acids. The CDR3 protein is CASSGPGQLSGNTIYF. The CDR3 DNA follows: TGTGCCAGCAGCGGACCGGGACAACTCTCTGGAAACACCATATATTTT. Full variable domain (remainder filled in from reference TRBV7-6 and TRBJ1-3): GAGVSQSPRYKVTKRGQDVALRCDPISGHVSLYWYRQALGQGPEFLTYFNYEAQQDKSGLPNDRFSAERPEGSISTLTIQRTEQRDSAMYRCASSGPGQLSGNTIYFGEGSWLTVV.

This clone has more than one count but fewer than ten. CDR3 bases: TGTGCCAGCAGCCTGATCGGGGGTCAGGCTGAAGCTTTCTTT. Translation: CASSLIGGQAEAFF. The V and J genes are TRBV7-3 and TRBJ1-1; D is perhaps TRBD1 (5 bases). Germline CDR1 reads SGHTA; CDR2 reads FQGTGA. V lost 5 bases, J lost 6 bases, and 16 bases lay in between. The CDR3 has 14 residues. Looking up the rest from reference TRBV7-3 and TRBJ1-1 gives the full variable domain: GAGVSQTPSNKVTEKGKYVELRCDPISGHTALYWYRQSLGQGPEFLIYFQGTGAADDSGLPNDRFFAVRPEGSVSTLKIQRTERGDSAVYLCASSLIGGQAEAFFGQGTRLTVV.

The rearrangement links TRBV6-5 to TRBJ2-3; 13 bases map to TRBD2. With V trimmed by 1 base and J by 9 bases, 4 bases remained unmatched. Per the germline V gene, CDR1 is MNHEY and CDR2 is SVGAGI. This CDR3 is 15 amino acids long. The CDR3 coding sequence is TGTGCCAGCAGTTACTGGACTAGCGGGGGAGGGACGCAGTATTTT. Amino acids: CASSYWTSGGGTQYF.

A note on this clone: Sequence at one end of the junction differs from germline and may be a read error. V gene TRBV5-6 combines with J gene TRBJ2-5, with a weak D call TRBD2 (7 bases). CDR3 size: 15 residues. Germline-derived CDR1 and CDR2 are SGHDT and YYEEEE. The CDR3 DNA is TGTGCCAGCAGCTTGGTTCGGGGGGCGCGAGAGGCCCAGTACTTC. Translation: CASSLVRGAREAQYF.

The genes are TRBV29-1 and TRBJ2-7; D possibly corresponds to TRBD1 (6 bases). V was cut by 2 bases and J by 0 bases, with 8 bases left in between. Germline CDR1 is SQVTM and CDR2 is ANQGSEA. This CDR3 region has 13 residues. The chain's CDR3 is CSVETGISYEQYF. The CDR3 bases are TGCAGCGTTGAAACAGGGATCTCCTACGAGCAGTACTTC.

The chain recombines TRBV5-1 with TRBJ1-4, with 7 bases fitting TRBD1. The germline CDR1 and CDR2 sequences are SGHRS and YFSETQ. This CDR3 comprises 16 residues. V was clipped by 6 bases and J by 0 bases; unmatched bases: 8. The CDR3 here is CASTQGQTPTNEKLFF. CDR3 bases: TGCGCCAGCACCCAGGGACAGACTCCAACTAATGAAAAACTGTTTTTT.

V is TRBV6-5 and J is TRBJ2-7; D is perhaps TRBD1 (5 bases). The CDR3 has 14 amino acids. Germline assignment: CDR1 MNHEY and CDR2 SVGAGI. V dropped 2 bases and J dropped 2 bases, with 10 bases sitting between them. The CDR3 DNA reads TGTGCCAGCAGTTACAGCAGGGCCACCTACGAGCAGTACTTC. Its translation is CASSYSRATYEQYF.

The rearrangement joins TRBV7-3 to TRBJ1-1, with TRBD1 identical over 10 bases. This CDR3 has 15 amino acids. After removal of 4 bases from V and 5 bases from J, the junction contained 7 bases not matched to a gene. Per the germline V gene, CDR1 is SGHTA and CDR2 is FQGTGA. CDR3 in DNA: TGTGCCAGCAGCTCCGGACAGGGGGTTCATACTGAAGCTTTCTTT. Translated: CASSSGQGVHTEAFF.

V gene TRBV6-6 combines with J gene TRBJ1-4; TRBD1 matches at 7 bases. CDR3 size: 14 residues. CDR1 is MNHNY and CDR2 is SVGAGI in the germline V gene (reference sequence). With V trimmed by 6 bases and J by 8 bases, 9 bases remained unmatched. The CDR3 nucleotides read TGTGCCAGCAGCACCGACAGGGATAGAGAAAAACTGTTTTTT. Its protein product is CASSTDRDREKLFF.

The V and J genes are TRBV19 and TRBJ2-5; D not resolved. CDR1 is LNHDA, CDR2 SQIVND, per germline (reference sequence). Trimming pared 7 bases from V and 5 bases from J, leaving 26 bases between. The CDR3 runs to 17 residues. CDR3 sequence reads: CASTPLWSYGRPETQYF. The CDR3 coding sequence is TGTGCCAGTACCCCATTGTGGTCCTATGGCAGGCCGGAGACCCAGTACTTC.

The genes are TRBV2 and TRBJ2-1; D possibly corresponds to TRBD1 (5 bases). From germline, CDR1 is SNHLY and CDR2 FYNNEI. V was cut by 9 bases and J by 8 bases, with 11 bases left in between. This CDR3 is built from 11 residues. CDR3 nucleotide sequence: TGTGCCAGTAGACAGTTGGATGAGCAGTTCTTC. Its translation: CASRQLDEQFF.

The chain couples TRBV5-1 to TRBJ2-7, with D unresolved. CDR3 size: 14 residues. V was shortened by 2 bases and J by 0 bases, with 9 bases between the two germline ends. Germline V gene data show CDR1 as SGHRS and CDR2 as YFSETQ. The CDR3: CASSFQASSYEQYF. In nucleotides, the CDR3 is TGCGCCAGCAGCTTCCAGGCGAGCTCCTACGAGCAGTACTTC. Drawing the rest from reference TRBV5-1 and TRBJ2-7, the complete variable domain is KAGVTQTPRYLIKTRGQQVTLSCSPISGHRSVSWYQQTPGQGLQFLFEYFSETQRNKGNFPGRFSGRQFSNSRSEMNVSTLELGDSALYLCASSFQASSYEQYFGPGTRLTVT.

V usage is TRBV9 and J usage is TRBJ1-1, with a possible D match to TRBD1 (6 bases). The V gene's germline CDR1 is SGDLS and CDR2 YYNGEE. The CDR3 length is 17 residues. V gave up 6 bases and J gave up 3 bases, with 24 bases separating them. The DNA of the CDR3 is TGTGCCAGCACCGAGATGGGATCCCCAGGGGTGGACACTGAAGCTTTCTTT. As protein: CASTEMGSPGVDTEAFF. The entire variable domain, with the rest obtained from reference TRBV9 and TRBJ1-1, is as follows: DSGVTQTPKHLITATGQRVTLRCSPRSGDLSVYWYQQSLDQGLQFLIQYYNGEERAKGNILERFSAQQFPDLHSELNLSSLELGDSALYFCASTEMGSPGVDTEAFFGQGTRLTVV.